The 25 T cell receptor beta chains given below trace back to one sample, sequenced in a study of tumor-infiltrating lymphocytes in primary liver carcinoma. Investigators took RNA and DNA out together from about 20-30 mg of unsorted bulk tissue. TCR beta cDNA was reverse-transcribed from about 500 ng of total RNA. The reaction used a constant-region primer and ProtoScript II reverse transcriptase. A slightly modified ARM-PCR protocol with three nested multiplex PCR rounds produced these TCR beta libraries. The opening two PCR rounds, ten to eleven cycles each, paired TRBV1-TRBV30 forward primers with a C-beta reverse primer. TCRdb passed the multiplex PCR reads through MiXCR, listing each CDR3 protein once. The sample comprises under 110,000 distinct CDR3 sequences, under 70% of which are singletons, and approximately 12% rests with the top ten. The specimen was liver tumor tissue from sampling region 2. Documented subset: tumor region T2, inferior pole. These receptors all stem from a woman aged 60-75 years with primary liver carcinoma and hepatitis B virus infection.

This chain connects TRBV28 to TRBJ2-1; TRBD2 might be the D (6 bases). Per germline, CDR1 MDHEN and CDR2 SYDVKM. Deletions cut 10 bases from V and 1 base from J, with 20 bases between. This CDR3 is built from 16 residues. The CDR3 spells CANIPTSTKSYNEQFF. The DNA for the CDR3 is TGTGCCAACATTCCTACTAGCACCAAATCCTACAATGAGCAGTTCTTC.

V is TRBV29-1 and J is TRBJ2-7, with D perhaps given as TRBD1 or TRBD2 (5 bases each). Germline V lookup: CDR1 SQVTM, CDR2 ANQGSEA. The CDR3 loop spans 13 amino acids. The CDR3 region has the DNA TGCATCGTCCAAAGGGCAGGGACGGGTGAGCAGTACTTC. It encodes CIVQRAGTGEQYF.

The chain is built from TRBV29-1 and TRBJ2-7; D is ambiguous. The germline CDR1 and CDR2 sequences are SQVTM and ANQGSEA. The CDR3 has 12 residues. The CDR3 protein is CDVEGNTDEQYF. Written as DNA, the CDR3 is TGCGACGTTGAAGGGAATACGGACGAGCAGTACTTC.

On this clonotype: The junction shows a germline mismatch at one end, possibly a read error. This chain joins TRBV11-2 and TRBJ2-5; D is perhaps TRBD1 (6 bases). This CDR3 has 14 residues. CDR1 and CDR2 from the germline V gene are SGHAT and FQNNGV. CDR3 residues: CAGNFDRSGETQYF. The CDR3 region has the DNA TGTGCCGGCAACTTCGACAGGTCCGGCGAGACCCAGTACTTT.

The table lists this clonotype with a few counts. The chain employs TRBV5-6 and TRBJ2-1; D not resolved. V was shortened by 0 bases and J by 10 bases, with 11 bases between the two germline ends. CDR3 length: 13 residues. The V gene's germline CDR1 is SGHDT and CDR2 YYEEEE. The CDR3, as DNA: TGTGCCAGCAGCTTGGACAGCGCCGGGGAGCAGTTCTTC. This encodes CASSLDSAGEQFF. Variable domain in full (rest from reference TRBV5-6 and TRBJ2-1): DAGVTQSPTHLIKTRGQQVTLRCSPKSGHDTVSWYQQALGQGPQFIFQYYEEEERQRGNFPDRFSGHQFPNYSSELNVNALLLGDSALYLCASSLDSAGEQFFGPGTRLTVL.

Worth noting for this clonotype: A much larger clone is a single base away; this may be a read error. The gene calls are TRBV5-1 and TRBJ1-2; the D gene is possibly TRBD1 (6 bases). Germline V gene lookup returns CDR1 SGHRS and CDR2 YFSETQ. The CDR3 extends over 15 amino acids. The CDR3, as DNA: TGCGCCAGCAGCTTCCGGACAGAGACGGTCTATGGCTACGCCTTC. Translating it yields CASSFRTETVYGYAF.

This clonotype appeared a few times. The chain links TRBV18 to TRBJ2-3; 8 nucleotides match TRBD2. The CDR3 consists of 16 residues. CDR1 and CDR2 from the germline V gene are KGHSH and LQKENI. Trimming took 3 bases from V and 3 from J; bases not matched to a gene: 8. As DNA, the CDR3 is TGTGCCAGCTCACCCCCCGGCGGGAGGACGACAGATACGCAGTATTTT. It specifies CASSPPGGRTTDTQYF.

In the case of this clonotype: Sequence at one end of the junction differs from germline and may be a read error. V is TRBV10-3 and J is TRBJ2-7; D unclear. In germline, CDR1 is ENHRY, CDR2 SYGVKD. The length of the CDR3 is 12 residues. The CDR3 DNA reads TGCGCCATCAGTGCCAACCCCTACGAGCGGTACTTC. Amino acid sequence: CAISANPYERYF.

About this clonotype: The junction departs from germline at one end; a sequencing error may be responsible. The chain joins TRBV28 to TRBJ2-7; D might be TRBD1 (5 bases). The CDR3 loop spans 13 amino acids. Germline CDR1 and CDR2: MDHEN and SYDVKM. The CDR3 DNA reads TGTGCCAGCAGTCTCGACCTAGGGGCCACACCCTCCTTC. It translates to CASSLDLGATPSF.

With respect to this clonotype: At one end, the junction sequence differs from germline, possibly due to a read error. The chain uses TRBV14 and TRBJ2-4; D perhaps matches TRBD1 (5 bases). The CDR3 is 14 amino acids. CDR1 and CDR2 (germline): SGHDN, FVKESK. In DNA, the CDR3 is TGTGCCAGCAGCCTCCCAGGGATACAAAACGTTCAGTACTTC. The encoded protein is CASSLPGIQNVQYF.

Turning to this clonotype: One end of the junction fails to match germline, which may point to a read error. The chain employs TRBV20-1 and TRBJ1-1; D might be TRBD1 (5 bases). The CDR3 loop spans 15 amino acids. Germline CDR1 reads DFQATT; CDR2 reads SNEGSKA (reference sequence). CDR3 sequence (DNA): TGCAGTGTTAGAGGGAGGCGGACAACTAACACTGAAGCTTTCTTT. Protein product: CSVRGRRTTNTEAFF.

This clonotype has ten or more counts. The chain has TRBV4-2 and TRBJ1-1; D remains ambiguous. The length of the CDR3 is 16 residues. In germline, CDR1 is LGHNA, CDR2 YNFKEQ. Trimming removed 0 bases from V and 3 bases from J, with 14 bases in between. The CDR3 region is CASSQDVWGIYTEAFF. DNA for the CDR3: TGTGCCAGCAGCCAAGATGTTTGGGGTATTTACACTGAAGCTTTCTTT.

In this sample, this clonotype turned up many times. This chain joins TRBV6-2 or TRBV6-3 and TRBJ2-1; 7 nucleotides align to TRBD1. The CDR3 has 16 amino acids. The germline V gene encodes CDR1 MNHEY and CDR2 SVGEGT. The junction had 10 bases not matched to a gene; V was cut back by 6 bases and J by 2 bases. CDR3 in DNA: TGTGCCAGCAGCGAAGGGGGCAGGGGAGCCTACAATGAGCAGTTCTTC. Amino acid sequence: CASSEGGRGAYNEQFF.

Turning to this clonotype: A read error is possible here, since a much larger clone lies one base away. This rearrangement joins TRBV7-9 to TRBJ2-1; 16 bases agree with TRBD2. CDR1 and CDR2 (germline): SEHNR, FQNEAQ (reference sequence). The CDR3 extends over 16 amino acids. This CDR3 reads CASSTGTSGRAHEQSF. CDR3 in DNA: TGTGCCAGCAGCACTGGGACTAGCGGGAGGGCCCATGAGCAGTCCTTC.

Comment on this clonotype: Possible read error: a much larger clone is one base away. The J gene is TRBJ1-2, the V gene TRBV12-3 or TRBV12-4, with D tentatively TRBD1 (5 bases). Trimming cost V 2 bases and J 2 bases, with 12 bases left between them. This CDR3 is 15 amino acids long. CDR3 nucleotide sequence: TGTGCCAGCAGTTTAACGGGACTGGGGAACTATGGCTACACCTTC. Translation gives CASSLTGLGNYGYTF.

In the case of this clonotype: It may be a read error: a sequence one base away is much more abundant. For the CDR3, the DNA is TGTGCCAGCAGCCCCCAACCAGACAATGAGCAGTTCTTC. Translating it yields CASSPQPDNEQFF. The chain employs TRBV14 and TRBJ2-1; no definite D call. Looked up from germline, CDR1 is SGHDN and CDR2 is FVKESK. The CDR3 extends over 13 amino acids. V gave up 4 bases and J gave up 5 bases, with 9 bases separating them. The full variable domain, its missing parts supplied by reference TRBV14 and TRBJ2-1, is EAGVTQFPSHSVIEKGQTVTLRCDPISGHDNLYWYRRVMGKEIKFLLHFVKESKQDESGMPNNRFLAERTGGTYSTLKVQPAELEDSGVYFCASSPQPDNEQFFGPGTRLTVL.

This clonotype appeared a few times. The chain combines TRBV7-9 with TRBJ2-7; D possibly corresponds to TRBD2 (6 bases). Trimming stripped 3 bases from V and 2 bases from J, with 11 bases between. This CDR3 contains 14 residues. Germline V gives CDR1 SEHNR, CDR2 FQNEAQ (reference sequence). Here the CDR3 DNA reads TGTGCCAGCAGCTTTACTAGCTGGACCTACGAGCAGTACTTC. Translation: CASSFTSWTYEQYF.

A word on this clonotype: Sequence at one end of the junction differs from germline and may be a read error. The chain employs TRBV11-2 and TRBJ1-2; no definite D call. This CDR3 has 15 residues. Germline CDR1 and CDR2: SGHAT and FQNNGV. CDR3: CASNLDQVDAYGYTF. In nucleotides, the CDR3 is TGTGCCAGCAACTTAGATCAGGTAGACGCCTACGGCTACACATTC.

Concerning this clonotype itself: A clone one base away is much larger, so this may be a read error. The CDR3 end shows no conserved phenylalanine or tryptophan, and so a read error is likely. The rearrangement uses TRBV30 and TRBJ1-4, with 9 bases fitting TRBD1. The V gene end was trimmed by 8 bases and the J gene end by 6 bases; junction bases not matched to a gene: 7. This CDR3 has 13 residues. Germline V gene data show CDR1 as GTSNPN and CDR2 as SVGIG (reference sequence). The CDR3 DNA follows: TGTGCCCGACGGACAGGGGCGGATGAAAAACTGTTTTTA. Protein sequence: CARRTGADEKLFL.

The chain joins TRBV29-1 to TRBJ2-3, with D maybe TRBD2 (5 bases). This CDR3 contains 11 residues. Germline-derived CDR1 and CDR2 are SQVTM and ANQGSEA. The CDR3 region is CSVADRESVYF. The CDR3 bases are TGCAGTGTGGCGGATAGGGAGAGCGTGTATTTT.

About this clonotype: The junction departs from germline at one end; a sequencing error may be responsible. The rearrangement uses TRBV12-3 or TRBV12-4 and TRBJ1-4; no reliable D call. This CDR3 contains 11 residues. This CDR3 reads CVSMDFEKLFF. CDR3 DNA sequence: TGTGTCAGCATGGATTTTGAAAAACTGTTTTTT.

This clonotype appeared a few times. One end of the junction fails to match germline, which may point to a read error. The V call is TRBV11-3, the J call TRBJ2-3; 7 nucleotides match TRBD1. This CDR3 comprises 14 residues. In germline, CDR1 is SGHNT, CDR2 YENEEA. The CDR3 loop is CASSHRTGTDTRYF. The CDR3 DNA is TGTGCCAGTAGTCATCGGACAGGCACAGATACGCGGTATTTT. Variable domain in full (rest from reference TRBV11-3 and TRBJ2-3): EAGVVQSPRYKIIEKKQPVAFWCNPISGHNTLYWYLQNLGQGPELLIRYENEEAVDDSQLPKDRFSAERLKGVDSTLKIQPAELGDSAVYLCASSHRTGTDTRYFGPGTRLTVL.

Note on this clonotype: A read error is likely, as this CDR3 ends without the conserved phenylalanine or tryptophan. The CDR3 spells CASSFGDRGEQYL. CDR3 coding DNA: TGTGCCAGCAGTTTTGGGGACAGGGGCGAGCAGTACTTA. This rearrangement joins TRBV12-3 or TRBV12-4 to TRBJ2-7, with 10 bases aligning to TRBD1. V shed 3 bases and J 6 bases; nucleotides not matched to a gene: 2. CDR3 length: 13 amino acids.

This clonotype was counted many times. The chain employs TRBV6-5 and TRBJ2-3; D could derive from TRBD1 or TRBD2 (5 bases each). V lost 6 bases and J 2 bases, leaving 15 bases between the germline ends. The CDR3 consists of 15 residues. Per the germline V gene, CDR1 is MNHEY and CDR2 is SVGAGI. CDR3 residues: CASRIRDRYTDTQYF. As DNA, the CDR3 is TGTGCCAGCAGAATCCGGGACCGATACACAGATACGCAGTATTTT.

This clonotype was seen a single time. Sequence at one end of the junction differs from germline and may be a read error. As DNA, the CDR3 is TGCGCCAGCAGTCAAGGCAGGGGTAGGAGTAATTCACCCCTCCAATTT. This codes for CASSQGRGRSNSPLQF. V is TRBV5-1 and J is TRBJ1-6; the D gene is possibly TRBD1 (6 bases). Germline V gene sequence: CDR1 SGHRS, CDR2 YFSETQ. The CDR3 covers 16 residues.